This TCR beta chain was recorded in a study of blood T cells in healthy people across ages. Overall study results and limits: Per million T cells, TCR beta diversity dropped roughly linearly as age increased. A greater number of naive CD4+ cells and higher diversity distinguished long-lived donors from aged donors. Any conclusive comparison of naive versus antigen-experienced cells was prevented by using unsorted PBMCs.

There are many counts of this clonotype. What it binds is not known. V lost 5 bases to trimming and J lost 3 bases, with 20 bases between them. The germline gives CDR1 DFQATT, CDR2 SNEGSKA (reference sequence). This CDR3 region has 16 residues. Alongside a J-beta primer mix, a sample-barcoded 5' primer served in a second PCR lasting about 7 to 11 cycles. TCRdb reprocessed the 5' RACE reads via MiXCR and lists one record per CDR3 protein. The table records 380,000 or so distinct CDR3 sequences, over 45% of them present only once. The V and J genes are TRBV20-1 and TRBJ2-1, with a possible D match to TRBD2 (5 bases). The material sequenced was blood. The TCR originated in a man aged 60-69 years in good health. CDR3 DNA sequence: TGCAGTGCTCCTACCGAAGCGGACCCCAGCTACAATGAGCAGTTCTTC. The encoded protein is CSAPTEADPSYNEQFF.